This TCR beta chain is from a study of blood T cell repertoires in COVID-19. Across over 20 US areas, participants ranged in age from 18 to 89 years. The method was immunoSEQ multiplex PCR; TCRdb's version includes in-frame clones alone and lacks a portion of them. The sample has about 170,000 clones; around four fifths are singletons. The source of this sequence is a woman aged 45-59 years who had recovered from COVID-19. Source material: PBMCs or T cells enriched from blood (not recorded which).

CDR3 sequence reads: CAIVAGTSYYNEQFF. The CDR3 region has the DNA TGTGCCATCGTCGCAGGGACTAGCTACTACAATGAGCAGTTCTTC. The rearrangement links TRBV30 to TRBJ2-1, with 9 bases identical to TRBD2. The CDR3 contains 15 residues. CDR1 GTSNPN and CDR2 SVGIG come from the germline V gene (reference sequence). Trimming took 8 bases from V and 3 from J; bases not matched to a gene: 11.